This T cell receptor beta chain came from a study of cytomegalovirus exposure and HLA in healthy donors. Study overall: Of several hundred genotyped donors, approximately 80% clustered with self-reported Caucasian donors. Study-wide results and caveats: Donors were assumed by presence/absence analyses to have roughly uniform sequencing depth. Trimming of TCR beta V- and J-genes showed a link, identified in a later analysis, to a missense DCLRE1C variant.

This PCR relied on a set of 60 Vbeta primers and 13 Jbeta primers. Produced via immunoSEQ multiplex PCR; TCRdb's table is partial and in-frame only. The repertoire has some 110,000 clones, around 69% of them found once; the top ten carry roughly 8.6%. As concerns this clone: The antigen remains undetermined.

Germline CDR1 LGHNA, CDR2 YNFKEQ. The CDR3 length is 14 residues. Trimming removed 1 base from V and 5 bases from J, with 12 bases in between. Specimen: PBMCs. The clonotype was recovered from a woman between 35 and 50 years old in good health and CMV-seropositive. This rearrangement joins TRBV4-2 to TRBJ2-7, with a possible D match to TRBD2 (5 bases). The CDR3: CASSQGAGSNEQYF. The CDR3 region has the DNA TGTGCCAGCAGCCAAGGCGCGGGTTCCAACGAGCAGTACTTC.